These 17 T cell receptor beta chains were all obtained from the same sample, sequenced in a study of T cell responses to AZD1222 COVID-19 vaccine. The protocol was immunoSEQ multiplex PCR, while the TCRdb copy is restricted to in-frame clones and leaves out a portion. The profile shows 170,000 or so clones, about 85% of them singletons. This material consisted of peripheral blood, taken on day 0 of AZD1222 vaccination. The receptors stem from an adult in good health.

This chain joins TRBV7-9 and TRBJ2-7; D possibly uses TRBD1 or TRBD2 (5 bases each). The CDR3 is made up of 18 amino acids. From germline, CDR1 is SEHNR and CDR2 FQNEAQ (reference sequence). The ends were cut back, 5 bases at V and 3 bases at J, with 26 bases in the middle. CDR3 DNA: TGTGCCAGCAGCAGTCCAGGGATAGGGCCCCACGGGGTCTACGAGCAGTACTTC. Translation gives CASSSPGIGPHGVYEQYF.

The chain employs TRBV7-2 and TRBJ2-5; 8 bases match TRBD2. Per germline, CDR1 SGHTA and CDR2 FQGNSA. Germline trimming cut 1 base from V and 5 bases from J; bases unmatched to any gene: 6. CDR3 size: 15 residues. CDR3 loop: CASSLGAGGGETQYF. CDR3 DNA: TGTGCCAGCAGCTTAGGGGCGGGAGGCGGTGAGACCCAGTACTTC.

This chain links TRBV21-1 with TRBJ2-1. TRBV21-1 is shown as a pseudogene. The CDR3 extends over 16 amino acids. The CDR3 DNA is TGTGCCAGCAGCAAATTAAAGGCATCCTCCTACAATGAGCAGTTCTTC. Its protein product is CASSKLKASSYNEQFF.

The chain combines TRBV27 with TRBJ2-1, with D hard to call. CDR3 length: 13 amino acids. Germline values: CDR1 MNHEY, CDR2 SMNVEV (reference sequence). Trimming left V 5 bases short and J 9 bases short, with 14 bases between. CDR3 region: CASSPTTSPEQFF. For the CDR3, the DNA is TGTGCCAGCAGTCCTACAACCTCACCTGAGCAGTTCTTC.

The CDR3 region has the DNA TGTGCCAGCACGAGTCTAGAGGCGGGGGACATAGCCGAGCAGTACTTC. It is translated as CASTSLEAGDIAEQYF. The chain couples TRBV21-1 to TRBJ2-7; TRBD2 was called by the table and not checked on the DNA. TRBV21-1 is flagged as a pseudogene. The CDR3 covers 16 residues.

The chain employs TRBV28 and TRBJ2-7, with 10 positions matching TRBD1. The trim removed 6 bases at V and 4 bases at J, leaving 9 bases unmatched. Germline CDR1 is MDHEN and CDR2 is SYDVKM. The CDR3 consists of 15 residues. In nucleotides, the CDR3 is TGTGCCAGCAGGTTTTCCGGGACAGGGGCTTACGAGCAGTACTTC. This translates into CASRFSGTGAYEQYF.

The genes are TRBV6-5 and TRBJ2-7; a weak D match, TRBD2 (6 bases). The CDR3 contains 14 residues. Germline-derived CDR1 and CDR2 are MNHEY and SVGAGI. Trimming removed 7 bases from V and 0 bases from J, with 13 bases in between. The CDR3 DNA follows: TGTGCCAGCATCTGGGTAGCGGACTCCTACGAGCAGTACTTC. Protein: CASIWVADSYEQYF.

This chain links TRBV6-1 with TRBJ1-2, with D unclear. Germline V gene lookup returns CDR1 MNHNS and CDR2 SASEGT. CDR3 size: 16 residues. Trimming cost V 0 bases and J 6 bases, with 17 bases left between them. This CDR3 is CASSEALVRRRDGYTF. In nucleotides, the CDR3 is TGTGCCAGCAGTGAAGCGTTGGTTAGGAGAAGGGATGGCTACACCTTC.

The rearrangement joins TRBV20-1 to TRBJ2-7; TRBD2 matches at 7 bases. This CDR3 is built from 16 residues. Trimming removed 3 bases from V and 7 bases from J; junction bases left unmatched: 18. Germline CDR1 and CDR2: DFQATT and SNEGSKA (reference sequence). This chain's CDR3 is CSASWIVSAGAREQYF. The DNA for the CDR3 is TGCAGTGCTAGTTGGATTGTATCGGCGGGAGCGAGGGAGCAGTACTTC.

This chain uses TRBV2 with TRBJ2-4, with D hard to call. V shed 3 bases and J shed 3 bases, with 12 bases lying between them. Germline lookup yields CDR1 SNHLY and CDR2 FYNNEI. The CDR3 is made up of 15 amino acids. DNA for the CDR3: TGTGCCAGCAGTGAGGAGAGTTTGAGCAAAAACATTCAGTACTTC. Translating gives CASSEESLSKNIQYF.

The DNA for the CDR3 is TGTGCCAGCAGCTACCGCGGCAGATCCTCCTACGAGCAGTACTTC. As protein: CASSYRGRSSYEQYF. This chain uses TRBV27 with TRBJ2-7; no clear D gene. The germline V gene encodes CDR1 MNHEY and CDR2 SMNVEV (reference sequence). The CDR3 is made up of 15 amino acids. Trimming left V 6 bases short and J 0 bases short, with 15 bases between.

CDR3 nucleotide sequence: TGTGCCAGCAGTTTACAGGGAATCTCTGGTGGGACCATATATTTT. As protein: CASSLQGISGGTIYF. J is TRBJ1-3 and V is TRBV28, with a weak D call TRBD1 (5 bases). Germline V gives CDR1 MDHEN, CDR2 SYDVKM. Between the trimmed V and J ends, which lost 2 bases and 10 bases, there was a span of 18 bases. The CDR3 covers 15 residues.

The chain carries TRBV2 and TRBJ1-1; 7 bases are a match to TRBD1. The CDR3 runs 14 residues. V was pared by 6 bases and J by 0 bases, with 4 bases of the junction left unmatched. Germline V gene data show CDR1 as SNHLY and CDR2 as FYNNEI. CDR3 DNA sequence: TGTGCCAGCAGGGAGGGACAGATGAACACTGAAGCTTTCTTT. As protein: CASREGQMNTEAFF.

A word on this clone: This sample also contains other DNA sequences that code for the same CDR3. V gene TRBV10-3 combines with J gene TRBJ2-7; possibly TRBD2 for D (5 bases). CDR3 length equals 13 residues. CDR1 and CDR2 from the germline V gene are ENHRY and SYGVKD. With 4 bases removed from V and 0 bases from J, the gap between germline ends came to 7 bases. Here the CDR3 reads CAISGGSSYEQYF. Here the CDR3 DNA reads TGTGCCATCAGTGGAGGGAGCTCCTACGAGCAGTACTTC.

This chain uses TRBV5-1 with TRBJ2-5; maybe TRBD2 (5 bases). Deletions cut 1 base from V and 5 bases from J, with 12 bases between. CDR1 and CDR2 (germline): SGHRS, YFSETQ. CDR3 size: 14 residues. CDR3 loop: CASSLSPGKETQYF. CDR3 nucleotides: TGCGCCAGCAGCTTGTCTCCGGGGAAGGAGACCCAGTACTTC.

This clone showed up just a few times. The chain uses TRBV21-1 and TRBJ2-7; the D call TRBD1 from the table was never checked on the DNA. TRBV21-1 is described as a pseudogene. The CDR3 covers 18 residues. Here the CDR3 reads CASSTTSKGLEKGWEQYF. CDR3 sequence (DNA): TGTGCCAGCAGCACGACGAGCAAGGGTTTGGAGAAGGGGTGGGAGCAGTACTTC.

The chain carries TRBV18 and TRBJ2-1; 7 bases align to TRBD2. CDR1 KGHSH and CDR2 LQKENI come from the germline V gene. The CDR3 is made up of 14 amino acids. Losses at the gene ends were 6 bases for V and 2 bases for J; bases not matched to a gene: 4. CDR3 sequence reads: CASSVTSTYNEQFF. CDR3 DNA sequence: TGTGCCAGCTCTGTGACTAGCACCTACAATGAGCAGTTCTTC.